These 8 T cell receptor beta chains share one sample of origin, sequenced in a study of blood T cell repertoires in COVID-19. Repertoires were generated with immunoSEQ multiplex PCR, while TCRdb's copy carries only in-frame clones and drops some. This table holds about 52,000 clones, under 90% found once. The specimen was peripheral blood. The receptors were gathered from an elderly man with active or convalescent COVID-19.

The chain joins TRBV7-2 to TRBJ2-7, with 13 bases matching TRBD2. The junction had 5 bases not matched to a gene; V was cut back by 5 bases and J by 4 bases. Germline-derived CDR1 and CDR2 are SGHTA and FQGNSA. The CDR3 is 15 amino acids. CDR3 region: CASSVGLAGPYEQYF. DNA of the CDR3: TGTGCCAGCAGCGTGGGACTAGCGGGACCTTACGAGCAGTACTTC. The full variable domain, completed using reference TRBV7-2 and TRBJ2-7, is GAGVSQSPSNKVTEKGKDVELRCDPISGHTALYWYRQSLGQGLEFLIYFQGNSAPDKSGLPSDRFSAERTGGSVSTLTIQRTQQEDSAVYLCASSVGLAGPYEQYFGPGTRLTVT.

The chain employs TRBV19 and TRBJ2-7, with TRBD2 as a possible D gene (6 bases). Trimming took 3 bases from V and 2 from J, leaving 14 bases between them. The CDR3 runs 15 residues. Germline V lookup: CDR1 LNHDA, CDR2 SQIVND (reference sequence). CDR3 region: CASSIPGTGTYEQYF. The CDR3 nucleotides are TGTGCCAGTAGTATCCCCGGGACTGGAACCTACGAGCAGTACTTC.

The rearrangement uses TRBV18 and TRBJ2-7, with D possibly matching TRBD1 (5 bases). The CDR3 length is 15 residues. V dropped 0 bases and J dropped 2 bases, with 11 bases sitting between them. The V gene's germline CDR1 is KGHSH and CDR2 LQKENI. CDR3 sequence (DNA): TGTGCCAGCTCACCACCGTCAGGGAACACCTACGAGCAGTACTTC. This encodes CASSPPSGNTYEQYF.

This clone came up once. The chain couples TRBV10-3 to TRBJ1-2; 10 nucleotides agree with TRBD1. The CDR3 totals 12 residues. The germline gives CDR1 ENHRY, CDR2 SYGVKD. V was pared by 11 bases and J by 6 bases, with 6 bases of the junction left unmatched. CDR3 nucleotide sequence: TGTGCCGTACGGACAGGGGGAGATGGCTACACCTTC. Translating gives CAVRTGGDGYTF.

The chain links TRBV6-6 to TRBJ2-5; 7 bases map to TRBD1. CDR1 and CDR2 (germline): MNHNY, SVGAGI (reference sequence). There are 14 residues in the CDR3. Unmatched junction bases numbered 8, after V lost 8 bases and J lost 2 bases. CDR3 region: CASRGQTIQETQYF. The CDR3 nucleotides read TGTGCCAGCCGGGGACAGACGATACAAGAGACCCAGTACTTC.

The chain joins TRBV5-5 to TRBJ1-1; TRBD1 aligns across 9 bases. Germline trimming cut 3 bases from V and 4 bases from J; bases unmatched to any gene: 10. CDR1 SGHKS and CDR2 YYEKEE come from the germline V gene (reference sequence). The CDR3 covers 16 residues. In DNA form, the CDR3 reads TGTGCCAGCAGCTCGGGACAGGGAGGTCGCGGCACTGAAGCTTTCTTT. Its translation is CASSSGQGGRGTEAFF.

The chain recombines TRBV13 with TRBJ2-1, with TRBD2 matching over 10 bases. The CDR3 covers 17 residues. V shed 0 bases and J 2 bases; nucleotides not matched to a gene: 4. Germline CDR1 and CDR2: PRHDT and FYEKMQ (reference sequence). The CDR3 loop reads CASSLGSGLAAYNEQFF. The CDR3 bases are TGTGCCAGCAGCTTAGGTTCAGGACTAGCGGCCTACAATGAGCAGTTCTTC.

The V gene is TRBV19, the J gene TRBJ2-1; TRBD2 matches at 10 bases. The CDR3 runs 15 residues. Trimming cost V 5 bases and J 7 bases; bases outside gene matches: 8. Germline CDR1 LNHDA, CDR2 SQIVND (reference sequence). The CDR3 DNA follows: TGTGCCAGTAGTGGGTCTAGCGGGAGCGGGAATGAGCAGTTCTTC. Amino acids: CASSGSSGSGNEQFF.